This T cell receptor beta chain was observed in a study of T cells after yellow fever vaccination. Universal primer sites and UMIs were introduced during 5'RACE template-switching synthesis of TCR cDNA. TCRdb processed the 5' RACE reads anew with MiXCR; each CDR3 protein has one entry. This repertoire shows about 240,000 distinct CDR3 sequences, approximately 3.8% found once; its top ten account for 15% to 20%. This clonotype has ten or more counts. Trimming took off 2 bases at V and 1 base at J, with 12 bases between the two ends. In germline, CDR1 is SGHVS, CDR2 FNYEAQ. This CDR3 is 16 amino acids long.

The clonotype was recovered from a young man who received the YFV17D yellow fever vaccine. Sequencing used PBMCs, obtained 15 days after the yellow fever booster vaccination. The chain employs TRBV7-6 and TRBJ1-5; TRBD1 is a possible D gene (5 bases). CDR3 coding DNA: TGTGCCAGCAGCTTATCCGGGGAGGGGAGCAATCAGCCCCAGCATTTT. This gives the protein CASSLSGEGSNQPQHF.